The next 19 T cell receptor beta chains were all read from a single sample in a study of blood T cell repertoires in COVID-19. Profiled with immunoSEQ multiplex PCR; TCRdb holds only in-frame clones, not every one. Among a few hundred thousand clones listed, over 75% were seen once. Sequencing used PBMCs or T cells enriched from blood (not recorded which). The receptors here all came from a man aged 30 to 45 who had recovered from COVID-19.

As for this clone: A read error may account for a junction end that differs from germline. V is TRBV10-1 and J is TRBJ1-5; D gene ambiguous. Germline assignment: CDR1 WNHNN and CDR2 SYGVQD (reference sequence). This CDR3 contains 15 residues. The CDR3 loop is CASSESAGSDQPQHF. DNA for the CDR3: TGCGCCAGCAGTGAGTCCGCGGGTAGCGATCAGCCCCAGCATTTT.

The gene calls are TRBV6-5 and TRBJ1-4; D gene ambiguous. V was cut by 0 bases and J by 0 bases, with 8 bases left in between. Germline values: CDR1 MNHEY, CDR2 SVGAGI. This CDR3 is built from 16 residues. As DNA, the CDR3 is TGTGCCAGCAGTTACTCGATGCGCCCAACTAATGAAAAACTGTTTTTT. Its translation: CASSYSMRPTNEKLFF.

The V and J genes are TRBV4-1 and TRBJ2-3; maybe TRBD2 (6 bases). V was trimmed by 4 bases and J by 1 base, leaving 12 bases between them. The CDR3 runs 15 residues. Per germline, CDR1 MGHRA and CDR2 YSYEKL. Here the CDR3 reads CASSRGVVGTDTQYF. CDR3 sequence (DNA): TGCGCCAGCAGCCGGGGGGTGGTGGGCACAGATACGCAGTATTTT.

This CDR3 reads CASSRPRGETQYF. Here the CDR3 DNA reads TGTGCCAGCAGCCGCCCTAGGGGAGAGACCCAGTACTTC. The chain links TRBV14 to TRBJ2-5, with a possible D match to TRBD1 (5 bases). The CDR3 has 13 residues. CDR1 and CDR2 (germline): SGHDN, FVKESK. Trimming took off 4 bases at V and 4 bases at J, with 10 bases between the two ends. The full variable domain, its missing parts supplied by reference TRBV14 and TRBJ2-5, is EAGVTQFPSHSVIEKGQTVTLRCDPISGHDNLYWYRRVMGKEIKFLLHFVKESKQDESGMPNNRFLAERTGGTYSTLKVQPAELEDSGVYFCASSRPRGETQYFGPGTRLLVL.

The CDR3 DNA sequence: TGTGCCAGCAGTCCAATCCACACTGAAGCTTTCTTT. This sequence encodes CASSPIHTEAFF. This chain joins TRBV12-3 or TRBV12-4 and TRBJ1-1; D unresolved. The CDR3 is 12 amino acids. Trimming took off 5 bases at V and 3 bases at J, with 7 bases between the two ends.

The chain links TRBV28 to TRBJ2-5, with TRBD1 matching over 12 bases. V shed 6 bases and J 5 bases; nucleotides not matched to a gene: 13. This CDR3 has 17 amino acids. Germline V CDR1 and CDR2: MDHEN, SYDVKM. CDR3 nucleotide sequence: TGTGCCAGCAGCTCTCCCGGGGACAGGGGGCTGGGGGAGACCCAGTACTTC. Translating gives CASSSPGDRGLGETQYF.

V and J are TRBV14 and TRBJ2-1, with D possibly being TRBD2 (5 bases). V lost 5 bases and J lost 4, with 12 bases in between. The CDR3 runs 14 residues. Germline CDR1 SGHDN, CDR2 FVKESK. CDR3 residues: CASSTAWEYNEQFF. Here the CDR3 DNA reads TGTGCCAGCAGCACCGCCTGGGAGTACAATGAGCAGTTCTTC. Looking up the rest from reference TRBV14 and TRBJ2-1 gives the full variable domain: EAGVTQFPSHSVIEKGQTVTLRCDPISGHDNLYWYRRVMGKEIKFLLHFVKESKQDESGMPNNRFLAERTGGTYSTLKVQPAELEDSGVYFCASSTAWEYNEQFFGPGTRLTVL.

The chain is built from TRBV19 and TRBJ1-4; D unclear. The CDR3 covers 15 residues. The germline V and J ends were trimmed by 2 bases and 7 bases, with 14 bases remaining between them. Germline CDR1 and CDR2: LNHDA and SQIVND (reference sequence). In DNA, the CDR3 is TGTGCCAGTAGTATACCGGGGAAGGGTTCTGAAAAACTGTTTTTT. This translates into CASSIPGKGSEKLFF.

The V gene is TRBV6-6, the J gene TRBJ1-4; 9 bases fit TRBD1. CDR3 size: 16 residues. CDR1 and CDR2 (germline): MNHNY, SVGAGI (reference sequence). V lost 0 bases and J lost 6; bases outside the gene matches: 5. This CDR3 reads CASSYSKQGAYEKLFF. Here the CDR3 DNA reads TGTGCCAGCAGTTACTCGAAACAGGGGGCCTATGAAAAACTGTTTTTT.

The genes are TRBV27 and TRBJ1-1; D is uncertain. Germline V lookup: CDR1 MNHEY, CDR2 SMNVEV (reference sequence). The CDR3 is 13 amino acids. V shed 6 bases and J shed 10 bases, with 18 bases lying between them. This CDR3 reads CASRSDVTEGAFF. CDR3 DNA: TGTGCCAGCAGATCTGACGTAACGGAGGGAGCTTTCTTT.

This clone was detected only once. This chain joins TRBV2 and TRBJ1-5, with 8 positions matching TRBD1. The CDR3 has 16 amino acids. V shed 7 bases, J shed 4 bases, and the junction held 12 bases outside the gene matches. The germline CDR1 and CDR2 sequences are SNHLY and FYNNEI. The CDR3, as DNA: TGTGCCAGCAACCCGAGACAGGGGACCCTTAATCAGCCCCAGCATTTT. Its translation: CASNPRQGTLNQPQHF.

This clone occurred a few times. The chain employs TRBV2 and TRBJ2-7; 13 positions agree with TRBD2. The length of the CDR3 is 16 residues. Per the germline V gene, CDR1 is SNHLY and CDR2 is FYNNEI. The V and J ends lost 6 bases and 7 bases, in that order; junction bases with no gene match: 12. The CDR3, as DNA: TGTGCCAGCAGCCCAACTAGCGGGAGGGCCAGAGGTGAGCAGTACTTC. Amino acids: CASSPTSGRARGEQYF. The full variable domain, rest sourced from reference TRBV2 and TRBJ2-7, is EPEVTQTPSHQVTQMGQEVILRCVPISNHLYFYWYRQILGQKVEFLVSFYNNEISEKSEIFDDQFSVERPDGSNFTLKIRSTKLEDSAMYFCASSPTSGRARGEQYFGPGTRLTVT.

The J gene is TRBJ2-1, the V gene TRBV2, with 8 bases fitting TRBD2. The CDR3 totals 12 residues. Per germline, CDR1 SNHLY and CDR2 FYNNEI. Trimming cost V 7 bases and J 9 bases; bases outside gene matches: 5. The CDR3 loop reads CASKTSEGEQFF. The CDR3 DNA reads TGTGCCAGCAAGACTAGCGAGGGTGAGCAGTTCTTC.

Comments on this clone: A junction boundary mismatches the germline segment, possibly from a read error. This sequence joins TRBV7-7 and TRBJ2-2; possibly TRBD2 for D (6 bases). This CDR3 spans 16 amino acids. The germline V gene encodes CDR1 SSHAT and CDR2 FNYEAQ (reference sequence). The CDR3 DNA sequence: TGTGCTAGCAGCTTATTGGGGACTGCTAGTGGCGGGGAGCTGTTTTTT. Amino acid sequence: CASSLLGTASGGELFF.

V usage is TRBV28 and J usage is TRBJ2-3, with 9 nucleotides matching TRBD2. V dropped 3 bases and J dropped 0; count of bases not matched to a gene: 10. Germline lookup yields CDR1 MDHEN and CDR2 SYDVKM. The CDR3 contains 18 residues. The CDR3 loop reads CASSFRGRGSASTDTQYF. The CDR3 coding sequence is TGTGCCAGCAGTTTTCGCGGGAGGGGGTCTGCTAGCACAGATACGCAGTATTTT.

The chain links TRBV28 to TRBJ2-7; 8 nucleotides match TRBD2. The CDR3 extends over 12 amino acids. V lost 4 bases and J lost 11; bases outside the gene matches: 7. The germline CDR1 and CDR2 sequences are MDHEN and SYDVKM. Written as DNA, the CDR3 is TGTGCCAGCAGTTCCACCGCGGGGGGAGAGTACTTC. Protein product: CASSSTAGGEYF.

The rearrangement joins TRBV5-1 to TRBJ2-7, with D tentatively TRBD2 (6 bases). V dropped 0 bases and J dropped 3 bases, with 16 bases sitting between them. This CDR3 spans 16 amino acids. Germline-derived CDR1 and CDR2 are SGHRS and YFSETQ. In DNA, the CDR3 is TGCGCCAGCAGCTTGGGGGTTCTACGGGGAGGCTACGAGCAGTACTTC. Amino acid sequence: CASSLGVLRGGYEQYF.

This clone has just a few counts. The V and J genes are TRBV6-4 and TRBJ2-1; TRBD1 might be the D (7 bases). Germline assignment: CDR1 MRHNA and CDR2 SNTAGT. The CDR3 spans 15 residues. V gave up 6 bases and J gave up 5 bases, with 17 bases separating them. The CDR3 coding sequence is TGTGCCAGCAGCCACAGGGGAGGTTCCCACAATGAGCAGTTCTTC. Its protein is CASSHRGGSHNEQFF.

The gene calls are TRBV28 and TRBJ1-4; D might be TRBD1 (5 bases). The CDR3 sequence is 14 residues long. CDR1 is MDHEN and CDR2 is SYDVKM in the germline V gene. Between the trimmed V and J ends, which lost 2 bases and 7 bases, there was a span of 11 bases. CDR3 sequence reads: CASSLGGRREKLFF. As DNA, the CDR3 is TGTGCCAGCAGTTTAGGGGGGAGGCGTGAAAAACTGTTTTTT.